A selection of T cell receptor beta chains follows, all from one sample in a study of T cells in Graves' hyperthyroidism and ophthalmopathy. TCRdb itself ran the multiplex PCR reads through MiXCR, one entry per CDR3 protein. Of some 720,000 distinct CDR3 sequences in the sample, roughly 15% were seen once. What was sequenced was blood. The receptors here all came from a man between 18 and 29 years old with Graves' hyperthyroidism. CDR3s include the opening cysteine and the closing phenylalanine or tryptophan. The D gene is left open where the match is weak. Some rows mark clone size as missing; the rest say once, few, many or name a class of expanded clone.

V,D,size,J,DNA,CDR3
TRBV12-3/TRBV12-4,NA,many,TRBJ2-1,TGTGCCAGCAGCGAGGGTGGCCCCAATGAGCAGTTCTTC,CASSEGGPNEQFF
TRBV7-9,NA,many,TRBJ2-5,TGTGCCAGCAGCCCCTCTGTTGAGACCCAGTACTTC,CASSPSVETQYF
TRBV2,NA,NA,TRBJ1-5,TGTGCCAGCAGTTCCCACCACGCTGGGAGCAATCAGCCCCAGCATTTT,CASSSHHAGSNQPQHF
TRBV28,NA,few,TRBJ1-4,TGTGCCAGCAGTCCACCGACGGACGGTTTCAATGAAAAACTGTTTTTT,CASSPPTDGFNEKLFF
TRBV28,NA,many,TRBJ2-5,TGTGCCAGCAGCTTAACCGGATCTGAGACCCAGTACTTC,CASSLTGSETQYF
TRBV6-1,TRBD1,many,TRBJ1-5,TGTGCCAGCAGTGACCAGGGGGGGACAGGGGTCCCTCTATGGCAGCCCCAGCATTTT,CASSDQGGTGVPLWQPQHF
TRBV28,NA,many,TRBJ2-5,TGTGCCAGCAGTTGGGGGGCAGGGGCCAAAGAGACCCAGTACTTC,CASSWGAGAKETQYF
TRBV28,NA,many,TRBJ1-4,TGTGCCAGCAACGGAGAGGGCGAAAAACTGTTTTTT,CASNGEGEKLFF
TRBV5-1,NA,NA,TRBJ2-6,TGCGCCAGCAGCTTGGGTAGCTCTGGGGCCAACGCCCTGACTTTC,CASSLGSSGANALTF
TRBV7-2,NA,NA,TRBJ2-1,TGTGCCAGCAGCTGGCGGGAACCCTACAATGAGCAGTTCTTC,CASSWREPYNEQFF
TRBV12-3/TRBV12-4,NA,many,TRBJ1-1,TGTGCCAGCAGTTTATACGAAAACACTGAAGCTTTCTTT,CASSLYENTEAFF
TRBV28,NA,many,TRBJ2-1,TGTGCCAGCAGTCCCCCGCGGGGGCTGGTCCGAACGATCTATGAGCAGTTCTTC,CASSPPRGLVRTIYEQFF
TRBV7-2,NA,many,TRBJ2-3,TGTGCCAGCAGCTTAAGGGCTAGCGCCGCCACAGATACGCAGTATTTT,CASSLRASAATDTQYF
TRBV7-2,NA,many,TRBJ2-5,TGTGCCAGCAGCTTATACGGCCCCGTCGCAGGGGTGGGGGAGACCCAGTACTTC,CASSLYGPVAGVGETQYF